This note documents a single T cell receptor beta chain sequence. Its antigen is not identified. TCRdb re-analysed the reads in MiXCR, keeping a single row per CDR3 protein. The table records approximately 590,000 distinct CDR3 sequences, approximately 40% of them present only once. The data were taken from a study of T cell repertoires in cytomegalovirus infection. Germline values: CDR1 SGHNT, CDR2 YYREEE (reference sequence). The CDR3 totals 14 residues. The V end was cut by 3 bases, the J end by 4 bases, with 12 bases between. The source material was cultured PBMCs, sampled from culture after CMV antigen stimulation. The source is a human donor in good health (CMV status not recorded). Some clones in this sample may be carry-over from other donors' samples. The rearrangement joins TRBV5-4 to TRBJ2-3; D is undetermined. The CDR3 DNA reads as TGTGCCAGCAGCTCCTCCGGCGGCCCAGATACGCAGTATTTT. As protein: CASSSSGGPDTQYF.